The rows below give T cell receptor beta chains drawn from one sample of a study of T cell repertoires in cytomegalovirus infection. No antigen has been identified for these receptors. TCRdb reanalysed the reads using MiXCR and keeps one entry per CDR3 protein. Among 550,000 to 850,000 distinct CDR3 sequences, around a third were seen once, and the ten largest hold approximately 18%. Sequencing used cultured PBMCs, obtained from culture after CMV antigen stimulation. Receptors were obtained from a human donor in good health (CMV status not recorded). Some clones in this sample may be carry-over from other donors' samples. Each CDR3 is given with its conserved first and last residue. Fields, in order: V gene, clone size, CDR3 protein. A row's size may be missing; if present it is once, few, many or a size class.

>TRBV7-6|once
CASSSGLLPLSYEQYF
>TRBV28|-
CASSPHGVSNEKLFF
>TRBV12-3/TRBV12-4|-
CASSPPSREAATDTQYF
>TRBV6-2/TRBV6-3|-
CASSNPPGATMDEQYF
>TRBV7-2|many
CASSLGGTSSYNEQFF
>TRBV7-2|-
CASSLGLAGGPVDF
>TRBV4-1|-
CASSQTARAGTYEQYF
>TRBV19|-
CASSPGTGHNQPQHF
>TRBV5-1|-
CASSLGAAWGETQYF
>TRBV5-6|few
CASSLKDSYEQYF
>TRBV15|few
CATSRDGGPYSNQPQHF
>TRBV7-8|-
CASSLKRGLEKLFF
>TRBV7-9|few
CAESAEAFF
>TRBV7-2|many
CASRRGTSAHYPMFF
>TRBV7-2|many
CASSLGGGAVYGYTF
>TRBV12-3/TRBV12-4|-
CASTPTGGITDTQYF
>TRBV6-2/TRBV6-3|few
CASSWRQGNWETQYF
>TRBV10-3|-
CAISDRGRRDNEQFF
>TRBV15|few
CATSRDTRDRAFF
>TRBV2|-
CASSELAGGPAGTDTQYF
>TRBV12-3/TRBV12-4|-
CASSSIAGVYNEQFF
>TRBV19|-
CASGGQIQETQYF
>TRBV5-4|-
CASSSRDRVFGEQFF
>TRBV11-2|-
CASSLTGTGVDTQYF
>TRBV2|few
CASKDGGTGELFF
>TRBV2|-
CASRRDRGDGELFF
>TRBV6-6|few
CASSGTSLENEQFF
>TRBV5-5|-
CASSLELAGEVKDEQFF
>TRBV7-8|few
CASSLARGGSEKLFF
>TRBV6-1|few
CASSRSHPIVEKLFF
>TRBV20-1|-
CSAPRQGYTGELFF
>TRBV7-9|-
CASSPRTSGANVLTF
>TRBV7-2|-
CASSPGRGVAQSTF
>TRBV7-2|-
CASSFTRFISGETQYF
>TRBV6-1|-
CASSPRGGTGPEKLFF
>TRBV19|few
CASSIITGELFF
>TRBV12-3/TRBV12-4|few
CASTLSGRVSYEQYF
>TRBV12-3/TRBV12-4|few
CASSLGPWRSSNQPQHF
>TRBV6-1|-
CASSEGLRNNEQFF
>TRBV6-2/TRBV6-3|-
CASLIRASSTDTQYF
>TRBV28|few
CASKHSGGTNTGELFF
>TRBV5-5|-
CASSSDRGMPLHF
>TRBV7-2|many
CASRLTAIGNTEAFF
>TRBV28|-
CASSPRDSPNQPQHF
>TRBV10-3|few
CAISESREVPIYTF
>TRBV7-2|many
CASSPTSGSINEQYF
>TRBV11-2|few
CASSWTGSETQYF
>TRBV24-1|few
CATSDFRLDNEQFF
>TRBV27|few
CASSLSSQRELFF
>TRBV6-1|few
CAIQTSISPYEQYF
>TRBV29-1|-
CSGGLATETQYF
>TRBV6-5|-
CASSRGTFLNIAEQFF
>TRBV20-1|-
CSASQGNQETQYF